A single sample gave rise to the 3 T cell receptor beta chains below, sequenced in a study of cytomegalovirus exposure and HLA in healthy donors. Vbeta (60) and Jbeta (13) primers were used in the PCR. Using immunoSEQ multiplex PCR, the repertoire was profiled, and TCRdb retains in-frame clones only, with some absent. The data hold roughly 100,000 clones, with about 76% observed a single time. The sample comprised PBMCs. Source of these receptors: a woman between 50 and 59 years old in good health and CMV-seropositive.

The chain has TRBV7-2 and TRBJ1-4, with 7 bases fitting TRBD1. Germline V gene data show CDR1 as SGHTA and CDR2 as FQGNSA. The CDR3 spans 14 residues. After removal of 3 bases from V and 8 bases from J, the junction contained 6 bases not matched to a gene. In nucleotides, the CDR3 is TGTGCCAGCAGCTTTACAGGGGTGGGAGAAAAACTGTTTTTT. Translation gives CASSFTGVGEKLFF.

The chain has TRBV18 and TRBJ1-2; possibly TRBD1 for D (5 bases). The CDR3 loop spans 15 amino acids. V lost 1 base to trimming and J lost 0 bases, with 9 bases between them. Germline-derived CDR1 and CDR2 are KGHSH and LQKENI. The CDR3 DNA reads TGTGCCAGCTCACCACTGACAGATCCTAACTATGGCTACACCTTC. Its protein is CASSPLTDPNYGYTF.

The CDR3, as DNA: TGTGCCAGCCGATGGGGGACAGGGGGGCCAGATACGCAGTATTTT. Its translation is CASRWGTGGPDTQYF. The chain is built from TRBV19 and TRBJ2-3, with 11 bases aligning to TRBD1. Germline trimming cut 9 bases from V and 4 bases from J; bases unmatched to any gene: 9. The CDR3 runs to 15 residues. CDR1 LNHDA and CDR2 SQIVND come from the germline V gene (reference sequence).